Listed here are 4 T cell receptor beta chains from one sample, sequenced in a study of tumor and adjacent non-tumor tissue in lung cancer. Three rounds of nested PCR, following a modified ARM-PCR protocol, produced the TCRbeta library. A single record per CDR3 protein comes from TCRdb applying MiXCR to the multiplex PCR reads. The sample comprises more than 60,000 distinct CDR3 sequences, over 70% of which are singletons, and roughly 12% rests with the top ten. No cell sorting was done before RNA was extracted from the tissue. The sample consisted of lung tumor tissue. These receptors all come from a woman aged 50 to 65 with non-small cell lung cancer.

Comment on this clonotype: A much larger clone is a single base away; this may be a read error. The CDR3 here is CASSKDDEQFF. Written as DNA, the CDR3 is TGTGCCAGCAGCAAAGACGATGAGCAGTTCTTC. The chain carries TRBV7-8 and TRBJ2-1; no reliable D call. V lost 5 bases, J lost 8 bases, and 7 bases lay in between. The germline V gene has CDR1 SGHVS and CDR2 FQNEAQ. The CDR3 has 11 amino acids.

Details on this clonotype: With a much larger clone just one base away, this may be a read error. CDR3 bases: TGTGCCTGCAGTACCAGACAGGGTAAACGGTCCTACGAGCAGTACTTC. Encoded protein: CACSTRQGKRSYEQYF. The chain is built from TRBV28 and TRBJ2-7; 7 bases line up with TRBD1. CDR3 length: 16 amino acids. The V gene's germline CDR1 is MDHEN and CDR2 SYDVKM.

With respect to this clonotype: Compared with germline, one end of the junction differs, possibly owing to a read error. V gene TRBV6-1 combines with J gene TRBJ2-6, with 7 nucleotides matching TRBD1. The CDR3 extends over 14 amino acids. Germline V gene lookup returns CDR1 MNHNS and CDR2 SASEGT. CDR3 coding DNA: TGTGCCAGCTGTGAAAGGGACAGTTCCAACGTCCTGACTTTC. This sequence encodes CASCERDSSNVLTF.

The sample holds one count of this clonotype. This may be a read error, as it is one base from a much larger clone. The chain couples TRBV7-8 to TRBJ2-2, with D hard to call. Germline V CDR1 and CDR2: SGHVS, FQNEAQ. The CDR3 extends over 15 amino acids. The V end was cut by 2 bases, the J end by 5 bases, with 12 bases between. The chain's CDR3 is CASSLCYRGTGELFF. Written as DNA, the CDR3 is TGTGCCAGCAGCTTATGCTACCGAGGAACCGGGGAGCTGTTTTTT.